Following are 27 T cell receptor beta chains from one sample sequenced in a study of blood T cell repertoires in COVID-19 (dated by TCRdb to about 2020). The library was made by the immunoSEQ multiplex PCR assay. TCRdb's version of the immuneACCESS table is confined to in-frame rearrangements and falls short of the full clone set. An unresolved V gene accounts for under half of the shortfall where checked; the remainder is of unknown origin. This sample holds about 280,000 clones; around 90% were observed only once. The leading ten clones occupy 4.1% of the sample. The source material was PBMCs or T cells enriched from blood (not recorded which). The receptors derive from a woman aged 30 to 39 with acute COVID-19.

The V call is TRBV5-1, the J call TRBJ1-5; 7 bases are shared with TRBD1. Germline V CDR1 and CDR2: SGHRS, YFSETQ. The CDR3 consists of 16 residues. V lost 4 bases and J lost 0; bases outside the gene matches: 7. For the CDR3, the DNA is TGCGCCAGCAGCCAAGGCGGGACAGATAGCAATCAGCCCCAGCATTTT. This translates into CASSQGGTDSNQPQHF.

J is TRBJ2-7 and V is TRBV12-3 or TRBV12-4; D not certain. There are 12 residues in the CDR3. Trimming removed 5 bases at V and 0 bases at J, with 5 bases between. This CDR3 reads CASSRDSYEQYF. DNA of the CDR3: TGTGCCAGCAGTCGCGACTCCTACGAGCAGTACTTC.

The sample holds one count of this clone. This chain connects TRBV12-3 or TRBV12-4 to TRBJ1-4; no firm D call. The V and J ends lost 5 bases and 7 bases respectively, with 8 bases between them. The CDR3 totals 12 residues. The CDR3 DNA reads as TGTGCCAGCAGTCCACAAACTGAAAAACTGTTTTTT. It specifies CASSPQTEKLFF.

The V call is TRBV7-3, the J call TRBJ2-1; D is perhaps TRBD2 (7 bases). Germline CDR1 and CDR2: SGHTA and FQGTGA. This CDR3 contains 17 residues. V was cut by 2 bases and J by 6 bases, with 20 bases left in between. The CDR3 here is CASSLGGGGTVPNEQFF. CDR3 nucleotides: TGTGCCAGCAGCTTAGGAGGGGGAGGGACGGTACCCAATGAGCAGTTCTTC.

The rearrangement links TRBV6-4 to TRBJ2-1; TRBD2 agrees at 11 bases. Trimming at V came to 3 bases and at J to 3 bases, leaving 4 bases not matched to a gene. Germline V gene lookup returns CDR1 MRHNA and CDR2 SNTAGT. This CDR3 is built from 16 residues. The CDR3 is CASSEDGTSGYNEQFF. In DNA form, the CDR3 reads TGTGCCAGCAGTGAGGACGGGACTAGCGGCTACAATGAGCAGTTCTTC.

The chain couples TRBV10-3 to TRBJ2-3, with 9 bases fitting TRBD1. The CDR3 runs to 14 residues. CDR1 and CDR2 from the germline V gene are ENHRY and SYGVKD. J gave up 5 bases and V 11 bases, and 11 bases lay outside the gene matches. This chain's CDR3 is CASLPPDRGDTQYF. Here the CDR3 DNA reads TGTGCCTCACTACCCCCGGACAGGGGAGATACGCAGTATTTT.

This clone was counted once. V and J are TRBV28 and TRBJ2-5; D may be TRBD2 (5 bases). Per germline, CDR1 MDHEN and CDR2 SYDVKM. V lost 2 bases, J lost 1 base, and 8 bases lay in between. The CDR3 covers 14 residues. The CDR3 region is CASSLQAVQETQYF. The CDR3, as DNA: TGTGCCAGCAGTTTACAAGCGGTCCAAGAGACCCAGTACTTC.

In this sample, this clone turned up a few times. J is TRBJ2-1 and V is TRBV5-4, with 12 positions matching TRBD2. The CDR3 is 15 amino acids. V shed 0 bases and J 7 bases; nucleotides not matched to a gene: 2. Germline-derived CDR1 and CDR2 are SGHNT and YYREEE (reference sequence). As DNA, the CDR3 is TGTGCCAGCAGCTTGGAACTAGCGGGAGGAAATGAGCAGTTCTTC. The encoded protein is CASSLELAGGNEQFF.

This clone was observed at least ten times. The gene calls are TRBV10-3 and TRBJ2-1; 10 nucleotides align to TRBD2. This CDR3 is 15 amino acids long. Germline V gives CDR1 ENHRY, CDR2 SYGVKD. J gave up 7 bases and V 2 bases, and 5 bases lay outside the gene matches. The CDR3 is CAISETDSGRNEQFF. CDR3 in DNA: TGTGCCATCAGTGAGACGGATAGCGGGAGGAATGAGCAGTTCTTC.

The chain is built from TRBV24-1 and TRBJ2-3, with D possibly being TRBD2 (6 bases). CDR1 KGHDR and CDR2 SFDVKD come from the germline V gene. The V and J ends lost 3 bases and 0 bases respectively, with 9 bases between them. This CDR3 has 15 residues. The CDR3 protein is CATSDTGLSTDTQYF. The DNA of the CDR3 is TGTGCCACCAGTGATACTGGACTAAGCACAGATACGCAGTATTTT.

The chain links TRBV28 to TRBJ2-3; D is unresolved. The V and J ends lost 5 bases and 4 bases respectively, with 13 bases between them. Germline values: CDR1 MDHEN, CDR2 SYDVKM. The CDR3 has 14 amino acids. This CDR3 reads CASSTDPTADTQYF. DNA of the CDR3: TGTGCCAGCAGTACCGATCCAACAGCAGATACGCAGTATTTT. Based on the CDR3 plus reference TRBV28 and TRBJ2-3, the full variable domain is DVKVTQSSRYLVKRTGEKVFLECVQDMDHENMFWYRQDPGLGLRLIYFSYDVKMKEKGDIPEGYSVSREKKERFSLILESASTNQTSMYLCASSTDPTADTQYFGPGTRLTVL.

The chain recombines TRBV25-1 with TRBJ1-1; TRBD1 agrees at 10 bases. The trim removed 2 bases at V and 2 bases at J, leaving 2 bases unmatched. The CDR3 has 15 amino acids. CDR1 is MGHDK and CDR2 is SYGVNS in the germline V gene. The CDR3 spells CASSEGDRGNTEAFF. DNA for the CDR3: TGTGCCAGCAGTGAAGGGGACAGGGGCAACACTGAAGCTTTCTTT. The full variable domain, its missing parts supplied by reference TRBV25-1 and TRBJ1-1, is EADIYQTPRYLVIGTGKKITLECSQTMGHDKMYWYQQDPGMELHLIHYSYGVNSTEKGDLSSESTVSRIRTEHFPLTLESARPSHTSQYLCASSEGDRGNTEAFFGQGTRLTVV.

This chain links TRBV27 with TRBJ1-2; 9 bases fit TRBD1. Germline V gene sequence: CDR1 MNHEY, CDR2 SMNVEV (reference sequence). The ends lost 5 bases at V and 2 bases at J; junction bases unmatched: 3. The CDR3 is made up of 14 amino acids. The CDR3 spells CASSGGQGNYGYTF. As DNA, the CDR3 is TGTGCCAGCAGTGGGGGACAGGGCAACTATGGCTACACCTTC.

This clone was counted a few times. V usage is TRBV19 and J usage is TRBJ2-7, with 11 bases aligning to TRBD2. Unmatched junction bases numbered 12, after V lost 5 bases and J lost 0 bases. The CDR3 spans 18 residues. CDR1 and CDR2 from the germline V gene are LNHDA and SQIVND (reference sequence). The CDR3 is CASSPGTSGELSSYEQYF. The CDR3 region has the DNA TGTGCCAGTAGTCCCGGGACTAGCGGTGAACTAAGCTCCTACGAGCAGTACTTC. The full variable domain, rest sourced from reference TRBV19 and TRBJ2-7, is DGGITQSPKYLFRKEGQNVTLSCEQNLNHDAMYWYRQDPGQGLRLIYYSQIVNDFQKGDIAEGYSVSREKKESFPLTVTSAQKNPTAFYLCASSPGTSGELSSYEQYFGPGTRLTVT.

The chain recombines TRBV19 with TRBJ1-4, with D possibly being TRBD1 (5 bases). Per the germline V gene, CDR1 is LNHDA and CDR2 is SQIVND (reference sequence). V was pared by 5 bases and J by 0 bases, with 7 bases between. This CDR3 comprises 14 residues. This CDR3 reads CASSGHTTNEKLFF. The DNA of the CDR3 is TGTGCCAGTAGTGGACATACAACTAATGAAAAACTGTTTTTT. Full variable domain (rest looked up from reference TRBV19 and TRBJ1-4): DGGITQSPKYLFRKEGQNVTLSCEQNLNHDAMYWYRQDPGQGLRLIYYSQIVNDFQKGDIAEGYSVSREKKESFPLTVTSAQKNPTAFYLCASSGHTTNEKLFFGSGTQLSVL.

This chain connects TRBV5-5 to TRBJ2-1, with 10 bases identical to TRBD1. CDR1 SGHKS and CDR2 YYEKEE come from the germline V gene (reference sequence). The V segment lost 4 bases and the J segment 6 bases; nucleotides outside the gene matches: 7. This CDR3 has 15 amino acids. CDR3 bases: TGTGCCAGCAGCCCGAGGACAGGGGGAAGCAATGAGCAGTTCTTC. Protein: CASSPRTGGSNEQFF. Full variable domain (outside the CDR3, taken from reference TRBV5-5 and TRBJ2-1): DAGVTQSPTHLIKTRGQQVTLRCSPISGHKSVSWYQQVLGQGPQFIFQYYEKEERGRGNFPDRFSARQFPNYSSELNVNALLLGDSALYLCASSPRTGGSNEQFFGPGTRLTVL.

V is TRBV18 and J is TRBJ2-7; 8 nucleotides agree with TRBD2. The germline CDR1 and CDR2 sequences are KGHSH and LQKENI. J gave up 2 bases and V 0 bases, and 0 bases lay outside the gene matches. This CDR3 spans 14 amino acids. The CDR3 nucleotides are TGTGCCAGCTCACCACCGGGACTAGCCTACGAGCAGTACTTC. Translating gives CASSPPGLAYEQYF. Full variable domain (remainder filled in from reference TRBV18 and TRBJ2-7): NAGVMQNPRHLVRRRGQEARLRCSPMKGHSHVYWYRQLPEEGLKFMVYLQKENIIDESGMPKERFSAEFPKEGPSILRIQQVVRGDSAAYFCASSPPGLAYEQYFGPGTRLTVT.

The CDR3 DNA is TGTGCCAGTAGTGGAAGGACAGGGGATAATTCACCCCTCCACTTT. Amino acid sequence: CASSGRTGDNSPLHF. The rearrangement joins TRBV19 to TRBJ1-6; TRBD1 matches 9 bases. V was clipped by 5 bases and J by 5 bases; unmatched bases: 4. From germline, CDR1 is LNHDA and CDR2 SQIVND (reference sequence). The CDR3 is made up of 15 amino acids.

In DNA, the CDR3 is TGTGCCAGCAGCGTTGCGGGAGACAGCTCCTACGAGCAGTACTTC. Translated, it gives CASSVAGDSSYEQYF. The rearrangement links TRBV9 to TRBJ2-7; 7 nucleotides align to TRBD2. CDR3 length: 15 amino acids. V lost 2 bases to trimming and J lost 0 bases; unmatched junction nucleotides: 5. CDR1 is SGDLS, CDR2 YYNGEE, per germline.

J is TRBJ1-6 and V is TRBV5-5; D gene unclear. The CDR3 runs 15 residues. V lost 1 base and J 2 bases, leaving 7 bases between the germline ends. Germline CDR1 SGHKS, CDR2 YYEKEE (reference sequence). The CDR3 loop reads CASSLIGAYNSPLHF. DNA of the CDR3: TGTGCCAGCAGCTTGATCGGGGCCTATAATTCACCCCTCCACTTT.

The chain employs TRBV14 and TRBJ1-2; D possibly corresponds to TRBD1 (6 bases). The CDR3 length is 13 residues. Trimming removed 0 bases at V and 13 bases at J, with 15 bases between. Per germline, CDR1 SGHDN and CDR2 FVKESK. The CDR3 DNA follows: TGTGCCAGCAGCCAAGAAGTGGGGGCCCGGTCCACCTTC. It specifies CASSQEVGARSTF.

The chain carries TRBV28 and TRBJ2-5; D possibly corresponds to TRBD1 (6 bases). From germline, CDR1 is MDHEN and CDR2 SYDVKM. Trimming cost V 5 bases and J 5 bases, with 30 bases left between them. This CDR3 region has 19 residues. The CDR3 loop reads CASSPPGGPVGLSSETQYF. Written as DNA, the CDR3 is TGTGCCAGCAGTCCTCCTGGGGGCCCGGTCGGACTTAGTTCGGAGACCCAGTACTTC.

The chain recombines TRBV5-4 with TRBJ2-7; 8 nucleotides align to TRBD2. The V gene's germline CDR1 is SGHNT and CDR2 YYREEE (reference sequence). Unmatched junction bases numbered 4, after V lost 4 bases and J lost 1 base. The CDR3 loop spans 14 amino acids. The CDR3: CASSAVAGSYEQYF. The CDR3 DNA sequence: TGTGCCAGCAGCGCCGTAGCGGGATCCTACGAGCAGTACTTC.

This chain connects TRBV29-1 to TRBJ2-7, with D perhaps matching TRBD2 (6 bases). Germline V CDR1 and CDR2: SQVTM, ANQGSEA. The CDR3 is made up of 12 amino acids. V gave up 5 bases and J gave up 5 bases, with 13 bases separating them. The CDR3: CSVYRESHEQYF. CDR3 sequence (DNA): TGCAGCGTTTACCGGGAGTCCCACGAGCAGTACTTC.

This clone was observed a few times. The chain employs TRBV27 and TRBJ2-6; no clear D. The germline V gene encodes CDR1 MNHEY and CDR2 SMNVEV (reference sequence). This CDR3 has 14 residues. V was clipped by 10 bases and J by 3 bases, with 13 bases between them. This CDR3 is CATTPYFGANVLTF. The CDR3 DNA reads TGTGCCACCACGCCTTACTTTGGGGCCAACGTCCTGACTTTC.

The rearrangement uses TRBV27 and TRBJ2-7; TRBD2 matches at 9 bases. The CDR3 contains 14 residues. The ends lost 5 bases at V and 6 bases at J; junction bases unmatched: 8. Per the germline V gene, CDR1 is MNHEY and CDR2 is SMNVEV (reference sequence). The CDR3 DNA reads as TGTGCCAGCAGTATGATGATAGCGGGAGCCGAGCAGTACTTC. Encoded protein: CASSMMIAGAEQYF.

This chain uses TRBV28 with TRBJ1-6; D possibly corresponds to TRBD1 (6 bases). Between the trimmed V and J ends, which lost 6 bases and 10 bases, there was a span of 19 bases. Per germline, CDR1 MDHEN and CDR2 SYDVKM. This CDR3 has 15 amino acids. CDR3 in DNA: TGTGCCAGCAGCCTTGGGACGCGGGGGCCGTCACCCCTCCACTTT. This encodes CASSLGTRGPSPLHF.